Listed below are T cell receptor beta chains from one sample, sequenced in a study of blood T cells in healthy people across ages. Each CDR3 protein is one row after TCRdb ran MiXCR on the 5' RACE reads. This sample has about a million distinct CDR3 sequences, with 35% to 45% found just once. Sample: blood. Source of these receptors: a man aged 18 to 30 in good health. Each CDR3 is given without its conserved first and last residue.

len | j_gene | v_gene | CDR3aa
12 | TRBJ1-2 | TRBV7-9 | ASSSTGLGYGYT
13 | TRBJ1-5 | TRBV7-2 | ASSLVADSNQPQH
13 | TRBJ2-2 | TRBV20-1 | SARAQQGHTGELF
11 | TRBJ1-2 | TRBV6-5 | ASSYSRGLGYT
11 | TRBJ2-3 | TRBV29-1 | SDGEGELDTQY
15 | TRBJ2-7 | TRBV18 | APPVLAGGTLSGEQY
13 | TRBJ2-1 | TRBV5-1 | ASSKLAGGPNEQF
11 | TRBJ1-5 | TRBV24-1 | ATGHRSNQPQH
15 | TRBJ2-2 | TRBV7-9 | ASSLAGRIANTGELF
13 | TRBJ2-1 | TRBV7-2 | ASPSGQTSYNEQF
15 | TRBJ2-3 | TRBV7-3 | ASSTPRGSSGGDTQY
14 | TRBJ1-4 | TRBV4-2 | ASSQDEGRGWEKLF
12 | TRBJ1-2 | TRBV3-1 | ASSQGTPNYGYT
11 | TRBJ2-1 | TRBV12-3/TRBV12-4 | ASSQRQNNEQF
10 | TRBJ2-5 | TRBV7-2 | ASSLGGRPQY
12 | TRBJ1-1 | TRBV7-8 | ASSRQELGTEAF
11 | NA | TRBV20-1 | SAMTGSGYEQY
14 | TRBJ2-3 | TRBV9 | ASSAWDRGRADTQY
12 | TRBJ2-1 | TRBV7-8 | ASSSNRVNNEQF
11 | TRBJ1-1 | TRBV12-3/TRBV12-4 | ASEEQPNTEAF
11 | TRBJ2-2 | TRBV4-2 | ASSQDRSGELF
12 | TRBJ2-6 | TRBV5-1 | ASSLAYGANVLT
12 | TRBJ1-1 | TRBV18 | ASNTGTGDTEAF
12 | TRBJ2-3 | TRBV9 | ASSVTGLTDTQY
14 | TRBJ1-2 | TRBV25-1 | ASSAPGQVGDYGYT
13 | TRBJ1-2 | TRBV12-3/TRBV12-4 | ASSLGGSIGYGYT
13 | TRBJ2-7 | TRBV5-1 | ASSPGTGVIYEQY
14 | TRBJ2-2 | TRBV10-3 | ATCPGTGSNTGELF
11 | TRBJ2-5 | TRBV7-6 | ARRQGVLNEQY
13 | TRBJ2-2 | TRBV12-5 | ASGLGAMNTGELF
12 | TRBJ1-1 | TRBV2 | ASSIITVNTEAF
10 | TRBJ2-7 | TRBV4-2 | ASSQSAREQY
10 | TRBJ2-1 | TRBV6-2/TRBV6-3 | ASSFTQGVEF
14 | TRBJ2-1 | TRBV11-2 | ASSLVWNPLYNEQF
12 | TRBJ1-4 | TRBV7-2 | ASSFDKPNEKLF
13 | TRBJ1-5 | TRBV7-2 | ASSDSGTGDQPQH
14 | TRBJ2-2 | TRBV29-1 | STSPGLAENTGELF
11 | TRBJ1-1 | TRBV7-9 | ASSLGPNREAF
11 | TRBJ2-3 | TRBV6-1 | ASGRVITDTQY
14 | TRBJ2-6 | TRBV7-9 | ASSLDRRSGANVLT
13 | TRBJ2-3 | TRBV11-2 | ASSLVLVVTDTQY
13 | TRBJ2-1 | TRBV2 | ASSARGSSYNEQF
14 | TRBJ2-3 | TRBV7-2 | ASGGLAGGGPDTQY
12 | TRBJ1-2 | TRBV12-3/TRBV12-4 | ASSSPGQQRGYT
13 | TRBJ1-4 | TRBV7-2 | ASSLRTGGYEKLF
14 | TRBJ2-2 | TRBV5-5 | ASSLARGQSTGELF
11 | TRBJ2-3 | TRBV20-1 | SARRLSTDTQY
14 | TRBJ2-7 | TRBV4-3 | ASSLGGGHGSNEQY
13 | TRBJ1-1 | TRBV27 | ASRVGPLTGTEAF
11 | TRBJ1-5 | TRBV6-1 | ASSLQGSQPQH
12 | TRBJ1-6 | TRBV29-1 | SVCVQVYNSPLH
10 | TRBJ1-4 | TRBV7-9 | ASSLSSGKLF
14 | TRBJ2-6 | TRBV6-2/TRBV6-3 | ASSPPSLSGANVLT
14 | TRBJ2-3 | TRBV30 | AWSVRGTELTDTQY